A single sample gave rise to the 20 T cell receptor beta chains below, sequenced in a study of cytomegalovirus exposure and HLA in healthy donors. Primers for the PCR totalled 60 Vbeta and 13 Jbeta. TCRdb's copy holds only in-frame clones and misses some; the assay was immunoSEQ multiplex PCR. Found here are roughly 300,000 clones, 86% of them singletons; the top ten hold about 4%. The specimen was PBMCs. The receptors stem from a man in his forties in good health and CMV-seropositive.

As DNA, the CDR3 is TGTGCCAGCAGTGTACAGGGGCGGTATGGCTACACCTTC. Translating gives CASSVQGRYGYTF. The chain recombines TRBV28 with TRBJ1-2; 7 nucleotides line up with TRBD1. Looked up from germline, CDR1 is MDHEN and CDR2 is SYDVKM. V shed 5 bases, J shed 5 bases, and the junction held 5 bases outside the gene matches. This CDR3 has 13 residues.

The chain employs TRBV4-1 and TRBJ1-5, with D uncertain. The length of the CDR3 is 16 residues. With 6 bases removed from V and 2 bases from J, the gap between germline ends came to 17 bases. Looked up from germline, CDR1 is MGHRA and CDR2 is YSYEKL. The CDR3 loop is CASSRGPLIGNQPQHF. The CDR3 coding sequence is TGCGCCAGCAGTCGAGGTCCCCTAATTGGCAATCAGCCCCAGCATTTT.

The V and J genes are TRBV10-2 and TRBJ2-7, with TRBD2 matching over 11 bases. The length of the CDR3 is 15 residues. V lost 5 bases to trimming and J lost 0 bases; unmatched junction nucleotides: 3. CDR1 is WSHSY, CDR2 SAAADI, per germline. As DNA, the CDR3 is TGCGCCAGCAGTTCACTAGCGGGGGACTCCTACGAGCAGTACTTC. Protein: CASSSLAGDSYEQYF.

The chain recombines TRBV19 with TRBJ2-7; 13 nucleotides match TRBD2. Trimming at V came to 3 bases and at J to 0 bases, leaving 5 bases not matched to a gene. Germline CDR1 reads LNHDA; CDR2 reads SQIVND (reference sequence). There are 17 residues in the CDR3. CDR3 sequence (DNA): TGTGCCAGTAGTATGCAACTAGCGGGGGGGATCTCCTACGAGCAGTACTTC. Protein sequence: CASSMQLAGGISYEQYF.

The rearrangement uses TRBV6-5 and TRBJ2-7, with 9 bases aligning to TRBD1. Germline V CDR1 and CDR2: MNHEY, SVGAGI. The CDR3 is 14 residues long. The V and J ends lost 6 bases and 5 bases, in that order; junction bases with no gene match: 8. As DNA, the CDR3 is TGTGCCAGCAGCACAGGACAGGGGAAGCACGAGCAGTACTTC. Translating gives CASSTGQGKHEQYF.

V gene TRBV27 combines with J gene TRBJ2-3, with TRBD2 identical over 7 bases. V lost 5 bases to trimming and J lost 0 bases; unmatched junction nucleotides: 14. Germline V lookup: CDR1 MNHEY, CDR2 SMNVEV (reference sequence). This CDR3 region has 18 residues. CDR3 sequence (DNA): TGTGCCAGCAGTGGGAGGGACCCGTACACCTATAGCACAGATACGCAGTATTTT. This codes for CASSGRDPYTYSTDTQYF.

The chain recombines TRBV11-2 with TRBJ2-7; 9 bases line up with TRBD2. From germline, CDR1 is SGHAT and CDR2 FQNNGV. The trim removed 1 base at V and 5 bases at J, leaving 15 bases unmatched. There are 18 residues in the CDR3. CDR3 region: CASSLGDMGLAGLDEQYF. The CDR3, as DNA: TGTGCCAGCAGCTTAGGTGATATGGGCCTAGCGGGACTAGACGAGCAGTACTTC.

This clone was found once. The chain carries TRBV19 and TRBJ2-7, with TRBD2 matching 7 bases. CDR3 size: 15 residues. Germline CDR1 is LNHDA and CDR2 is SQIVND (reference sequence). V was clipped by 1 base and J by 2 bases; unmatched bases: 5. The chain's CDR3 is CASSIGGGSAYEQYF. CDR3 DNA sequence: TGTGCCAGTAGTATAGGTGGCGGGAGCGCCTACGAGCAGTACTTC.

The J gene is TRBJ2-5, the V gene TRBV19; D not certain. This CDR3 contains 14 residues. CDR1 is LNHDA and CDR2 is SQIVND in the germline V gene (reference sequence). Trimming took off 3 bases at V and 2 bases at J, with 10 bases between the two ends. DNA of the CDR3: TGTGCCAGTAGTATCACTATCTATCAAGAGACCCAGTACTTC. It yields the protein CASSITIYQETQYF.

The rearrangement links TRBV11-1 to TRBJ2-1; 14 positions agree with TRBD2. Per the germline V gene, CDR1 is SGHAT and CDR2 is FQDESV (reference sequence). V lost 5 bases to trimming and J lost 8 bases; unmatched junction nucleotides: 8. This CDR3 spans 16 amino acids. CDR3: CASSRSGTSGSHEQFF. Written as DNA, the CDR3 is TGTGCCAGCAGCCGGTCCGGGACTAGCGGGAGTCATGAGCAGTTCTTC.

The gene calls are TRBV11-2 and TRBJ2-3; 7 nucleotides match TRBD1. This CDR3 is 14 amino acids long. V trimming: 6 bases; J trimming: 6 bases; junction bases outside the gene matches: 9. Germline V gene lookup returns CDR1 SGHAT and CDR2 FQNNGV. CDR3 sequence reads: CASRGDSLWDTQYF. CDR3 DNA: TGTGCCAGCAGAGGGGACAGCCTTTGGGATACGCAGTATTTT.

This clone was counted once. J is TRBJ1-2 and V is TRBV28, with D perhaps TRBD1 (6 bases). Germline V CDR1 and CDR2: MDHEN, SYDVKM. Trimming cost V 6 bases and J 0 bases, with 8 bases left between them. The CDR3 totals 13 residues. As DNA, the CDR3 is TGTGCCAGCAGGGACAGAACTAACTATGGCTACACCTTC. Its translation is CASRDRTNYGYTF.

This chain links TRBV28 with TRBJ1-2, with 10 positions matching TRBD1. CDR1 and CDR2 (germline): MDHEN, SYDVKM. Germline trimming cut 2 bases from V and 7 bases from J; bases unmatched to any gene: 19. The CDR3 extends over 19 amino acids. The CDR3 DNA sequence: TGTGCCAGCAGTTTACACAACCCCCTAGGGACAGGGGTTGGAAGTGGCTACACCTTC. Protein product: CASSLHNPLGTGVGSGYTF.

This rearrangement joins TRBV21-1 to TRBJ2-4; no check of the table's D call, TRBD1, against the DNA was made. TRBV21-1 is noted as a pseudogene. The CDR3 contains 16 residues. The chain's CDR3 is CASSCRQGRAKNIQYF. The CDR3 DNA reads TGTGCCAGCAGCTGCCGACAGGGGAGAGCCAAAAACATTCAGTACTTC.

The gene calls are TRBV27 and TRBJ2-7; 8 nucleotides align to TRBD1. The CDR3 loop spans 14 amino acids. Losses at the gene ends were 4 bases for V and 5 bases for J; bases not matched to a gene: 7. The germline V gene has CDR1 MNHEY and CDR2 SMNVEV (reference sequence). CDR3 loop: CASSSRTGFHEQYF. The CDR3 bases are TGTGCCAGCAGTTCCCGGACAGGGTTCCACGAGCAGTACTTC.

This clone was seen more than once but under ten times. The V and J genes are TRBV10-2 and TRBJ1-2; TRBD1 agrees at 8 bases. Germline CDR1 and CDR2: WSHSY and SAAADI. The CDR3 is 13 amino acids. V dropped 9 bases and J dropped 7; count of bases not matched to a gene: 10. The CDR3 sequence is CASSPGQEAGYTF. The CDR3, as DNA: TGCGCCAGTTCACCGGGACAGGAGGCTGGCTACACCTTC.

CDR3 DNA: TGTGCCATCAGCGAAGGACAGGCCCTCTTTGGCTACACCTTC. It specifies CAISEGQALFGYTF. The chain joins TRBV10-3 to TRBJ1-2, with TRBD1 matching 7 bases. CDR3 length equals 14 residues. The trim removed 6 bases at V and 7 bases at J, leaving 11 bases unmatched. Germline CDR1 is ENHRY and CDR2 is SYGVKD.

This clone came up a few times. The V and J genes are TRBV14 and TRBJ2-1; tentative D call: TRBD2 (5 bases). The CDR3 is made up of 14 amino acids. CDR1 SGHDN and CDR2 FVKESK come from the germline V gene. Trimming took 0 bases from V and 4 from J, leaving 7 bases between them. The CDR3 coding sequence is TGTGCCAGCAGCCAAGAATGGACTTACAATGAGCAGTTCTTC. Its translation: CASSQEWTYNEQFF.

This rearrangement joins TRBV18 to TRBJ1-5; 7 bases line up with TRBD1. This CDR3 has 17 residues. Germline V gene data show CDR1 as KGHSH and CDR2 as LQKENI. J gave up 2 bases and V 5 bases, and 12 bases lay outside the gene matches. The CDR3 nucleotides read TGTGCCAGCTCAATCCGGAGGTTAGGGGGCGGCAATCAGCCCCAGCATTTT. Amino acids: CASSIRRLGGGNQPQHF. The entire variable domain, with the rest obtained from reference TRBV18 and TRBJ1-5, is as follows: NAGVMQNPRHLVRRRGQEARLRCSPMKGHSHVYWYRQLPEEGLKFMVYLQKENIIDESGMPKERFSAEFPKEGPSILRIQQVVRGDSAAYFCASSIRRLGGGNQPQHFGDGTRLSIL.

The chain recombines TRBV19 with TRBJ2-7; 11 bases fit TRBD2. J gave up 7 bases and V 5 bases, and 10 bases lay outside the gene matches. In germline, CDR1 is LNHDA, CDR2 SQIVND (reference sequence). This CDR3 region has 15 residues. CDR3 nucleotides: TGTGCCAGTAGTGAACTAGCGGGGGCCGTGGGGGAGCAGTACTTC. Its protein product is CASSELAGAVGEQYF.